Below are 20 T cell receptor beta chains sequenced from a single sample in a study of blood T cell repertoires in COVID-19. The protocol was immunoSEQ multiplex PCR, while the TCRdb copy is restricted to in-frame clones and leaves out a portion. The sample consists of 150,000 or so clones, about nine tenths of them appearing once. Material: PBMCs or T cells enriched from blood (not recorded which). The receptors come from a woman aged 40 to 50 who had been exposed to COVID-19.

The V gene is TRBV2, the J gene TRBJ1-3, with 7 bases that match TRBD1. With 3 bases clipped from V and 4 bases from J, the junction kept 9 bases outside the gene matches. CDR1 and CDR2 (germline): SNHLY, FYNNEI. The CDR3 has 16 amino acids. CDR3: CASSESPTGAGNTIYF. The CDR3 DNA reads TGTGCCAGCAGTGAGTCCCCAACAGGGGCCGGAAACACCATATATTTT.

This rearrangement joins TRBV5-4 to TRBJ1-2; the match to TRBD1 covers 7 bases. In germline, CDR1 is SGHNT, CDR2 YYREEE (reference sequence). Trimming took 4 bases from V and 6 from J; bases not matched to a gene: 9. The CDR3 covers 14 residues. The CDR3 region is CASSDQGVVHGYTF. CDR3 nucleotide sequence: TGTGCCAGCAGCGATCAGGGGGTTGTGCATGGCTACACCTTC.

This chain joins TRBV7-2 and TRBJ2-7; 13 bases match TRBD2. Trimming at V came to 6 bases and at J to 4 bases, leaving 6 bases not matched to a gene. The CDR3 is 15 residues long. Germline CDR1 SGHTA, CDR2 FQGNSA. The CDR3 region has the DNA TGTGCCAGCAGAGCGCCGGGACTAGCGGGATACGAGCAGTACTTC. This codes for CASRAPGLAGYEQYF. The full variable domain, its missing parts supplied by reference TRBV7-2 and TRBJ2-7, is GAGVSQSPSNKVTEKGKDVELRCDPISGHTALYWYRQSLGQGLEFLIYFQGNSAPDKSGLPSDRFSAERTGGSVSTLTIQRTQQEDSAVYLCASRAPGLAGYEQYFGPGTRLTVT.

The chain has TRBV5-1 and TRBJ2-3, with 7 bases lining up with TRBD2. CDR3 length: 19 residues. Germline CDR1 is SGHRS and CDR2 is YFSETQ. J gave up 0 bases and V 0 bases, and 13 bases lay outside the gene matches. CDR3 region: CASSLDRRMSGGSTDTQYF. The CDR3 bases are TGCGCCAGCAGCTTGGATCGTAGGATGTCCGGGGGGAGCACAGATACGCAGTATTTT. Full variable domain (remainder filled in from reference TRBV5-1 and TRBJ2-3): KAGVTQTPRYLIKTRGQQVTLSCSPISGHRSVSWYQQTPGQGLQFLFEYFSETQRNKGNFPGRFSGRQFSNSRSEMNVSTLELGDSALYLCASSLDRRMSGGSTDTQYFGPGTRLTVL.

The chain is built from TRBV9 and TRBJ2-5, with D perhaps matching TRBD1 (6 bases). V lost 4 bases, J lost 6 bases, and 19 bases lay in between. CDR3 size: 15 residues. The germline gives CDR1 SGDLS, CDR2 YYNGEE. The CDR3 nucleotides are TGTGCCAGCAGCCAGGCTGGGGGCCAGGTGCAGACCCAGTACTTC. This gives the protein CASSQAGGQVQTQYF.

The rearrangement links TRBV10-2 to TRBJ2-1; TRBD2 aligns across 9 bases. Germline loops: CDR1 WSHSY, CDR2 SAAADI. The CDR3 is 14 amino acids. Trimming removed 7 bases from V and 6 bases from J; junction bases left unmatched: 7. The CDR3 region has the DNA TGCGCCAGCAATGACAGGACTAGCGCCAATGAGCAGTTCTTC. Its translation is CASNDRTSANEQFF.

V is TRBV6-6 and J is TRBJ1-5, with 7 bases lining up with TRBD1. The ends lost 11 bases at V and 6 bases at J; junction bases unmatched: 10. CDR1 is MNHNY, CDR2 SVGAGI, per germline (reference sequence). The CDR3 runs 13 residues. CDR3 in amino acids: CAARGAPSQPQHF. For the CDR3, the DNA is TGTGCCGCCAGGGGGGCCCCCAGTCAGCCCCAGCATTTT.

The chain carries TRBV10-3 and TRBJ2-7; weak D call: TRBD2 (5 bases). The V and J ends lost 6 bases and 2 bases respectively, with 8 bases between them. The CDR3 totals 12 residues. Germline CDR1 and CDR2: ENHRY and SYGVKD. The CDR3 loop reads CAISSGTYEQYF. The CDR3 DNA reads as TGTGCCATCAGCTCGGGGACCTACGAGCAGTACTTC.

The V gene is TRBV28, the J gene TRBJ2-1, with 12 nucleotides matching TRBD2. The CDR3 sequence is 16 residues long. Trimming cost V 6 bases and J 4 bases; bases outside gene matches: 7. Germline CDR1 reads MDHEN; CDR2 reads SYDVKM. The chain's CDR3 is CASSPGLAGIYNEQFF. CDR3 DNA sequence: TGTGCCAGCAGCCCCGGACTAGCGGGAATTTACAATGAGCAGTTCTTC.

The chain joins TRBV11-2 to TRBJ1-4, with D possibly matching TRBD1 (5 bases). The CDR3 is 18 amino acids. Trimming removed 5 bases at V and 0 bases at J, with 19 bases between. Germline V CDR1 and CDR2: SGHAT, FQNNGV. CDR3 bases: TGTGCCAGCAGCCGAGCCCAGCGGGGCCTAACAACTAATGAAAAACTGTTTTTT. It yields the protein CASSRAQRGLTTNEKLFF.

This chain uses TRBV11-3 with TRBJ2-6; D is undetermined. CDR3 length equals 13 residues. The ends were cut back, 6 bases at V and 3 bases at J, with 6 bases in the middle. Germline lookup yields CDR1 SGHNT and CDR2 YENEEA. CDR3 coding DNA: TGTGCCAGCAGTGCAGATGGGGCCAACGTCCTGACTTTC. Its protein product is CASSADGANVLTF.

The V call is TRBV5-1, the J call TRBJ1-2; possible D gene TRBD1, 6 bases. The V end lost 0 bases, the J end lost 3 bases, and 12 bases lay between the germline ends. The germline gives CDR1 SGHRS, CDR2 YFSETQ. The CDR3 totals 15 residues. This chain's CDR3 is CASSLETGFDYGYTF. CDR3 DNA sequence: TGCGCCAGCAGCTTGGAGACAGGCTTCGACTATGGCTACACCTTC. The full variable domain, completed using reference TRBV5-1 and TRBJ1-2, is KAGVTQTPRYLIKTRGQQVTLSCSPISGHRSVSWYQQTPGQGLQFLFEYFSETQRNKGNFPGRFSGRQFSNSRSEMNVSTLELGDSALYLCASSLETGFDYGYTFGSGTRLTVV.

This rearrangement joins TRBV7-9 to TRBJ2-7, with TRBD2 as a possible D gene (5 bases). CDR1 is SEHNR and CDR2 is FQNEAQ in the germline V gene (reference sequence). Between the trimmed V and J ends, which lost 1 base and 0 bases, there was a span of 7 bases. CDR3 length equals 14 residues. The CDR3 region is CASSLVGSSYEQYF. CDR3 nucleotides: TGTGCCAGCAGCTTAGTAGGGAGCTCCTACGAGCAGTACTTC.

The rearrangement uses TRBV12-5 and TRBJ1-3; no clear D. Germline lookup yields CDR1 LGHNT and CDR2 FRNRAP. Trimming stripped 5 bases from V and 2 bases from J, with 7 bases between. This CDR3 contains 13 residues. The CDR3 loop is CASGPPAGNTIYF. CDR3 coding DNA: TGTGCTAGTGGTCCCCCGGCTGGAAACACCATATATTTT.

This clone has just one count. The rearrangement joins TRBV9 to TRBJ1-4; unclear D gene. Germline CDR1 reads SGDLS; CDR2 reads YYNGEE. Trimming pared 6 bases from V and 7 bases from J, leaving 16 bases between. There are 14 residues in the CDR3. This CDR3 reads CASNSPVDGEKLFF. The DNA of the CDR3 is TGTGCCAGCAACTCCCCGGTCGATGGTGAAAAACTGTTTTTT.

V gene TRBV24-1 combines with J gene TRBJ2-5, with a possible D match to TRBD2 (5 bases). V lost 10 bases, J lost 5 bases, and 16 bases lay in between. Germline CDR1 and CDR2: KGHDR and SFDVKD. The CDR3 runs 13 residues. CDR3 DNA: TGTGCCACGAGTCGGGGTCGCGGGGAGACCCAGTACTTC. Encoded protein: CATSRGRGETQYF.

On this clone: Other DNA variants within this sample encode the same CDR3. The chain has TRBV28 and TRBJ1-1; D is undetermined. V was trimmed by 7 bases and J by 2 bases, leaving 5 bases between them. The CDR3 contains 11 residues. Germline V gene data show CDR1 as MDHEN and CDR2 as SYDVKM. DNA for the CDR3: TGTGCCAGCACGGGAAACACTGAAGCTTTCTTT. Translating it yields CASTGNTEAFF.

The J gene is TRBJ1-5, the V gene TRBV4-1; possibly TRBD1 for D (6 bases). V dropped 1 base and J dropped 5 bases, with 12 bases sitting between them. CDR1 and CDR2 (germline): MGHRA, YSYEKL. CDR3 size: 15 residues. CDR3 DNA: TGCGCCAGCAGCCAAGTTACAGGGTTGGATCAGCCCCAGCATTTT. Amino acid sequence: CASSQVTGLDQPQHF.

The chain has TRBV4-1 and TRBJ1-5; no reliable D call. The CDR3 consists of 17 residues. CDR1 and CDR2 (germline): MGHRA, YSYEKL. Trimming shortened V by 3 bases and J by 7 bases, and 22 bases separated the two germline ends. This chain's CDR3 is CASSQESGLGVGQPQHF. CDR3 sequence (DNA): TGCGCCAGCAGCCAGGAAAGCGGTCTTGGGGTGGGCCAGCCCCAGCATTTT.

This sequence joins TRBV19 and TRBJ1-5; 8 bases are shared with TRBD1. This CDR3 has 14 amino acids. Per the germline V gene, CDR1 is LNHDA and CDR2 is SQIVND (reference sequence). The V segment lost 6 bases and the J segment 5 bases; nucleotides outside the gene matches: 6. In DNA form, the CDR3 reads TGTGCCAGTAGCGGGACAGGCAGGGATCAGCCCCAGCATTTT. Translated, it gives CASSGTGRDQPQHF.